A selection of T cell receptor beta chains follows, all from one sample in a study of low-dose radiotherapy and immunotherapy resistance in tumors. Using its own MiXCR run on the reads, TCRdb lists one record per CDR3 protein. The table has 60,000 or so distinct CDR3 sequences, around 27% seen once. The material sequenced was PBMCs, taken before treatment. The origin of the receptors is a male donor with rectosigmoid adenocarcinoma. The CDR3 runs from the conserved cysteine through the conserved F or W. The order of the fields is J gene, D gene, clone size, V gene, CDR3 DNA, CDR3 protein. The D gene is left open where the match is weak. Some rows have no size entry. The others give once, few or many, or a class for an expanded clone.

J: TRBJ2-1; D: TRBD2; size: many; V: TRBV27; DNA: TGTGCCAGCAGTTCGGGAGGGGGAGGTAATGAGCAGTTCTTC; CDR3: CASSSGGGGNEQFF
J: TRBJ2-1; D: TRBD2; size: many; V: TRBV6-5; DNA: TGTGCCAGCAACCCACTAGCGGGAGACTGGAATGAGCAGTTCTTC; CDR3: CASNPLAGDWNEQFF
J: TRBJ2-1; D: TRBD1; size: many; V: TRBV7-2; DNA: TGTGCCAGCAGCTCGGGGCGGGGGACAGGGGACTACAATGAGCAGTTCTTC; CDR3: CASSSGRGTGDYNEQFF
J: TRBJ2-7; D: NA; size: NA; V: TRBV5-1; DNA: TGCGCCAGCACCCTGGACGGCACTACCTACGAGCAGTACTTC; CDR3: CASTLDGTTYEQYF
J: TRBJ2-1; D: NA; size: many; V: TRBV7-2; DNA: TGTGCCAGCAGCTTAGCGGTCGGGTACAATGAGCAGTTCTTC; CDR3: CASSLAVGYNEQFF
J: TRBJ2-2; D: TRBD1; size: NA; V: TRBV12-3/TRBV12-4; DNA: TGTGCCAGCAGCACGGGACAGGGTCGCGACACCGGGGAGCTGTTTTTT; CDR3: CASSTGQGRDTGELFF
J: TRBJ2-1; D: NA; size: many; V: TRBV5-5; DNA: TGTGCCAGCAAGATTTACAATGAGCAGTTCTTC; CDR3: CASKIYNEQFF
J: TRBJ2-5; D: NA; size: many; V: TRBV28; DNA: TGTGCCAGCAGGGACGGATCAGAGACCCAGTACTTC; CDR3: CASRDGSETQYF
J: TRBJ2-7; D: TRBD2; size: NA; V: TRBV29-1; DNA: TGCAGCGCCCTGACTAGCGGGAGTGCTTACGAGCAGTACTTC; CDR3: CSALTSGSAYEQYF
J: TRBJ2-5; D: TRBD1; size: NA; V: TRBV5-1; DNA: TGCGCCAGCAGCTCCGGGGACAGGGGGCCTGGAGAGACCCAGTACTTC; CDR3: CASSSGDRGPGETQYF
J: TRBJ2-5; D: TRBD1; size: NA; V: TRBV29-1; DNA: TGCAGCGTAGCACAGGGGCCCCAAGAGACCCAGTACTTC; CDR3: CSVAQGPQETQYF
J: TRBJ2-5; D: TRBD2; size: many; V: TRBV4-1; DNA: TGTGCCAGCAGCCCGGGGACTAGCGGGAGGCAAGAGACCCAGTACTTC; CDR3: CASSPGTSGRQETQYF
J: TRBJ2-7; D: NA; size: NA; V: TRBV3-1; DNA: TGTGCCAGCAGCCAAGATGCCGCGGCTACTAGCTCCTACGAGCAGTACTTC; CDR3: CASSQDAAATSSYEQYF
J: TRBJ2-7; D: TRBD2; size: few; V: TRBV6-6; DNA: TGTGCCAGCAGTCCCACCGGCAATCGACTAGCGGAACCCTACGAGCAGTACTTC; CDR3: CASSPTGNRLAEPYEQYF
J: TRBJ2-6; D: NA; size: many; V: TRBV5-1; DNA: TGCGCCAGCAGCAGGGGCCCCGACACCCGCTCTGGGGCCAACGTCCTGACTTTC; CDR3: CASSRGPDTRSGANVLTF
J: TRBJ2-3; D: NA; size: many; V: TRBV12-3/TRBV12-4; DNA: TGTGCCAGCAGTTTAATCCAGGGTGGGGCAGATACGCAGTATTTT; CDR3: CASSLIQGGADTQYF
J: TRBJ1-5; D: NA; size: many; V: TRBV19; DNA: TGTGCCAGTAACTCCATGTCCCCACTTCGGAATCAGCCCCAGCATTTT; CDR3: CASNSMSPLRNQPQHF
J: TRBJ2-7; D: NA; size: many; V: TRBV20-1; DNA: TGCAGTGCTAGTGCTACCTCGGACAGCTCCTACGAGCAGTACTTC; CDR3: CSASATSDSSYEQYF
J: TRBJ2-7; D: NA; size: NA; V: TRBV27; DNA: TGTGCCAGCAGTTCCGGACCGTCTGAGCAGTACTTC; CDR3: CASSSGPSEQYF
J: TRBJ2-1; D: NA; size: many; V: TRBV6-2/TRBV6-3; DNA: TGTGCCAGCAGGACACACTACAATGAGCAGTTCTTC; CDR3: CASRTHYNEQFF
J: TRBJ1-1; D: NA; size: many; V: TRBV29-1; DNA: TGCAGCGGGATGGGCAGGGCCCGGGACACTGAAGCTTTCTTT; CDR3: CSGMGRARDTEAFF
J: TRBJ2-7; D: NA; size: many; V: TRBV4-1; DNA: TGCGCCAGCAGCCAAGCCCAGCGTGGTTTTAACGAGCAGTACTTC; CDR3: CASSQAQRGFNEQYF
J: TRBJ1-1; D: NA; size: many; V: TRBV7-9; DNA: TGTGCCAGCAGCGCCCACAACGCCGGTGAAGCTTTCTTT; CDR3: CASSAHNAGEAFF
J: TRBJ1-5; D: TRBD1; size: once; V: TRBV24-1; DNA: TGTGCCACCCAGGGACAGATGGATCAGCCCCAGCATTTT; CDR3: CATQGQMDQPQHF
J: TRBJ2-2; D: NA; size: NA; V: TRBV7-5; DNA: NA; CDR3: CISVPVWGRPGELFF
J: TRBJ2-7; D: TRBD2; size: many; V: TRBV19; DNA: TGTGCCAGTAGTACCCCCGGGACTAGTTCCTCCTACGAGCAGTACTTC; CDR3: CASSTPGTSSSYEQYF
J: TRBJ2-7; D: NA; size: many; V: TRBV6-1; DNA: TGTGCCAGCACTTACGACGGATCCTACGAGCAGTACTTC; CDR3: CASTYDGSYEQYF